These T cell receptor beta chains were read from a single sample in a study of human T cells and chemical hapten exposure. TCRdb reanalysed the RACE reads using MiXCR and keeps one entry per CDR3 protein. The table shows around 130,000 distinct CDR3 sequences, with roughly 9% occurring only once. The sample comprised whole blood. The receptor set was obtained from a male donor in good health. Some clones in this sample may be carry-over from other donors' samples. CDR3s include the opening cysteine and the closing phenylalanine or tryptophan. Fields, in order: J gene, clone size, D gene, V gene, CDR3 DNA, CDR3 protein. D genes are given only for firm matches. For some rows the clone size is stated as once, few or many, or as a class when expanded; others skip it.

>TRBJ2-5|many|.|TRBV10-3
TGTGCCATCAGTGAGACCCTGGGTCCCCAGTACTTC
CAISETLGPQYF
>TRBJ1-5|many|.|TRBV4-1
TGCGCCAGCAGCCATAAGGGAGGACTCAATCAGCCCCAGCATTTT
CASSHKGGLNQPQHF
>TRBJ1-6|few|.|TRBV6-6
TGTGCCAGCAGTTACGGGGGGGACGCTTCACCCCTCCACTTT
CASSYGGDASPLHF
>TRBJ2-5|few|TRBD1|TRBV12-3/TRBV12-4
TGTGCCAGCAGCGGCCCCGGGACAGCGGCCAAAAAAACCCAGTACTTC
CASSGPGTAAKKTQYF
>TRBJ2-5|many|TRBD1|TRBV25-1
TGTGCCAGCAGTCTGCAGATTGACAGGGGGAAAGAGACCCAGTACTTC
CASSLQIDRGKETQYF
>TRBJ1-1|.|.|TRBV6-2/TRBV6-3
TGTGCCAGCAGTTACCAACCGAACACTGAAGCTTTCTTT
CASSYQPNTEAFF
>TRBJ1-2|.|TRBD1|TRBV19
TGTGCCAGTAGTATATCACAGGGACAGGGGCGCGGCTACACCTTC
CASSISQGQGRGYTF
>TRBJ1-1|many|.|TRBV12-3/TRBV12-4
TGTGCCAGCAGTTATCGGACAGTGAACACTGAAGCTTTCTTT
CASSYRTVNTEAFF
>TRBJ1-1|once|TRBD1|TRBV10-3
TGTGCCATCAAGAACCGGGACAGGGGAGACACTGAAGCTTTCTTT
CAIKNRDRGDTEAFF
>TRBJ2-1|.|TRBD2|TRBV20-1
TGCAGTGCACCCAAACAGACCGGGACTAGCGGAGCAAGGGAGCAGTTCTTC
CSAPKQTGTSGAREQFF
>TRBJ2-5|.|.|TRBV2
TGTGCCAGCAGTGAGGCCAGCCGACTAGAGACCCAGTACTTC
CASSEASRLETQYF
>TRBJ1-2|.|TRBD1|TRBV20-1
TGCAGTGCTAGACCACCCGACAGGGGCTATGGCTACACCTTC
CSARPPDRGYGYTF
>TRBJ2-7|many|.|TRBV28
TGTGCCAGCAGACTAAACAGGGTTACCTCCTACGAGCAGTACTTC
CASRLNRVTSYEQYF
>TRBJ1-1|few|TRBD1|TRBV27
TGTGCCAGCAGTTTATCGGGGGACAGGGGTAACACTGAAGCTTTCTTT
CASSLSGDRGNTEAFF
>TRBJ2-1|many|.|TRBV5-1
TGCGCCAGCAGCTTGGGTCTCGACTACAATGAGCAGTTCTTC
CASSLGLDYNEQFF
>TRBJ1-5|many|TRBD1|TRBV10-2
TGCGCCAGCAGGGACAGGGGTGAGCCCCAGCATTTT
CASRDRGEPQHF
>TRBJ1-4|.|TRBD1|TRBV27
TGTGCCAGCAGCAAAAACCGGGACAGGAGGGGGAATGAAAAACTGTTTTTT
CASSKNRDRRGNEKLFF
>TRBJ1-1|few|.|TRBV6-6
TGTGCCAGCAGTTACCGGGGGCGCGAAGCTTTCTTT
CASSYRGREAFF
>TRBJ2-3|.|TRBD1|TRBV15
TGTGCCACCAGCAGAGGGGGACAGGGAACCACAGATACGCAGTATTTT
CATSRGGQGTTDTQYF
>TRBJ1-2|.|TRBD1|TRBV20-1
TGCAGTGCTAGAGCCGGGACAGGGAACTATGGCTACACCTTC
CSARAGTGNYGYTF
>TRBJ2-3|.|TRBD2|TRBV12-3/TRBV12-4
TGTGCCAGCAATTCCGGGACTAGCGGGGGGGAAGATACGCAGTATTTT
CASNSGTSGGEDTQYF
>TRBJ2-5|few|.|TRBV11-2
TGTGCCAGCAGCTTCGGGCTCCAAGAGACCCAGTACTTC
CASSFGLQETQYF
>TRBJ2-7|many|TRBD1|TRBV5-1
TGCGCCAGCAGCCTGACAGGGGTTATCTACGAGCAGTACTTC
CASSLTGVIYEQYF
>TRBJ2-5|many|.|TRBV20-1
TGCAGTGCTAGAGATGGTCGGGGGGAGACCCAGTACTTC
CSARDGRGETQYF
>TRBJ2-5|many|.|TRBV12-3/TRBV12-4
TGTGCCAGCAGTTTTAAATTAGGCGGAGCAAACCAAGAGACCCAGTACTTC
CASSFKLGGANQETQYF